Below, one TCR beta chain is given with its context. This sample is part of a study of control samples from healthy donors and cancer patients. Clones were sequenced by immunoSEQ multiplex PCR, and TCRdb holds only the in-frame ones, with some missing. There are 100,000 to 120,000 clones in the sample; approximately 87% occur only once, and 3.5% to 4.5% lies in the top ten. CDR1 and CDR2 (germline): MNHNS, SASEGT. The CDR3 contains 16 residues. The germline V and J ends were trimmed by 2 bases and 2 bases, with 12 bases remaining between them. This rearrangement joins TRBV6-1 to TRBJ2-2; possibly TRBD1 for D (5 bases). The receptor was derived from a woman aged 60-75 years with lung cancer. Sequencing was performed on PBMCs. CDR3 bases: TGTGCCAGCAGTGAAAAGGGGCAAGGTAACACCGGGGAGCTGTTTTTT. It encodes CASSEKGQGNTGELFF.